This entry concerns a single T cell receptor beta chain. These data are taken from a study of T cell changes during pregnancy in multiple sclerosis. The CDR3 is 14 amino acids. Between the trimmed V and J ends, which lost 5 bases and 5 bases, there was a span of 14 bases. Germline values: CDR1 MDHEN, CDR2 SYDVKM. Produced via immunoSEQ multiplex PCR; TCRdb's table is partial and in-frame only. The sample records fewer than 90,000 clones, about 93% being singletons. This material consisted of peripheral blood, taken in the third trimester of pregnancy. The chain links TRBV28 to TRBJ2-3; D gene unclear. This TCR was sampled from a female donor in good health, enrolled as a control in a pregnancy study. CDR3 in amino acids: CASSPTARLDTQYF. CDR3 DNA: TGTGCCAGCAGTCCTACCGCTCGTCTAGATACGCAGTATTTT.